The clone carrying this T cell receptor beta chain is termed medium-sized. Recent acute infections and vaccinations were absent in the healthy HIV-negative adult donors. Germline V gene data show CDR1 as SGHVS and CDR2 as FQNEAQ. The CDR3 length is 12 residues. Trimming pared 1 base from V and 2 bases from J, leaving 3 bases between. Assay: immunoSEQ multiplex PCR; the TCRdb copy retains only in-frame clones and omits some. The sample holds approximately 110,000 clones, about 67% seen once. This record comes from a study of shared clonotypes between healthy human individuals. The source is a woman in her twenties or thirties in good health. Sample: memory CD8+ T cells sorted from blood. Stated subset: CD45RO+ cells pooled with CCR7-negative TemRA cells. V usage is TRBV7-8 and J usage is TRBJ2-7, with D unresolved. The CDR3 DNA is TGTGCCAGCAGCTTAGTCACCTACGAGCAGTACTTC. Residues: CASSLVTYEQYF.